This TCR beta chain comes out of a study of OX40 agonist ivuxolimab in advanced cancers. Study-level information: The mean age was roughly 60 years, ranging from 23 to 79, with approximately 83% of participants male. Overall study results and limits: In the 0.1-3.0 mg/kg groups, partial responders showed among the lowest expansion. At 0.1 to 3.0 mg/kg and by week 6, clonal expansion occurred in CD4+ and CD8+ blood T cells. It was also the case that some nonresponders had low normalized T-cell clonal expansion.

Note on this clone: Its specificity is unknown.

This CDR3 has 18 amino acids. V lost 5 bases and J lost 0; bases outside the gene matches: 11. CDR1 is SGHTA and CDR2 is FQGTGA in the germline V gene. Data came from immunoSEQ multiplex PCR; TCRdb stores just in-frame clones and leaves some out. The sample contains some 44,000 clones, about 79% of which appear only once. The sample here was CD4+ or CD8+ T cells sorted from blood, taken in a trial of the OX40 agonist ivuxolimab. The receptor's source is an adult with an advanced solid tumor such as melanoma, head and neck, liver or kidney cancer. The rearrangement joins TRBV7-3 to TRBJ2-1, with 9 bases that match TRBD2. This CDR3 reads CASSPLGGSGSSYNEQFF. The CDR3 bases are TGTGCCAGCAGCCCTTTAGGTGGTAGCGGGAGCTCCTACAATGAGCAGTTCTTC.